Presented here are 29 T cell receptor beta chains from one specimen sequenced in a study of blood T cell repertoires in COVID-19. Sequencing used immunoSEQ multiplex PCR; TCRdb keeps in-frame clones, though not all of them. The sample carries some 290,000 clones, approximately 90% recorded once. Material for sequencing was PBMCs or T cells enriched from blood (not recorded which). Receptors originate from a woman aged 30 to 39 who had been exposed to COVID-19.

The chain links TRBV4-3 to TRBJ2-7, with 8 bases matching TRBD2. Germline V CDR1 and CDR2: LGHNA, YSLEER. The trim removed 0 bases at V and 13 bases at J, leaving 14 bases unmatched. CDR3 size: 15 residues. The CDR3 sequence: CASSQDYWRGVEEYF. CDR3 in DNA: TGCGCCAGCAGCCAAGATTATTGGCGGGGGGTGGAGGAATACTTC.

V usage is TRBV28 and J usage is TRBJ2-7; TRBD1 aligns across 7 bases. Germline trimming cut 6 bases from V and 3 bases from J; bases unmatched to any gene: 11. CDR3 size: 15 residues. CDR1 MDHEN and CDR2 SYDVKM come from the germline V gene. The DNA for the CDR3 is TGTGCCAGCAGCACATCCGACAGGGTTGTCTACGAGCAGTACTTC. Protein sequence: CASSTSDRVVYEQYF.

V usage is TRBV7-9 and J usage is TRBJ1-2; maybe TRBD1 (5 bases). The CDR3 runs to 16 residues. V was clipped by 5 bases and J by 4 bases, with 20 bases between them. From germline, CDR1 is SEHNR and CDR2 FQNEAQ (reference sequence). CDR3 loop: CASSPMGPLTTYGYTF. The DNA of the CDR3 is TGTGCCAGCAGCCCCATGGGGCCCCTTACCACCTATGGCTACACCTTC.

This clone was counted a single time. V and J are TRBV2 and TRBJ1-3; a weak D match, TRBD1 (5 bases). The germline V gene has CDR1 SNHLY and CDR2 FYNNEI. V dropped 0 bases and J dropped 3 bases, with 9 bases sitting between them. The CDR3 runs to 15 residues. CDR3 sequence: CASSEAQGYGNTIYF. DNA for the CDR3: TGTGCCAGCAGTGAAGCGCAGGGTTATGGAAACACCATATATTTT.

This clone was seen once. The gene calls are TRBV2 and TRBJ2-5; a weak D match, TRBD2 (7 bases). Between the trimmed V and J ends, which lost 3 bases and 9 bases, there was a span of 11 bases. Germline V lookup: CDR1 SNHLY, CDR2 FYNNEI. The CDR3 spans 12 residues. The CDR3 loop reads CASSEEGGAQYF. DNA of the CDR3: TGTGCCAGCAGTGAGGAGGGGGGGGCCCAGTACTTC. The whole variable domain, remainder taken from reference TRBV2 and TRBJ2-5, is EPEVTQTPSHQVTQMGQEVILRCVPISNHLYFYWYRQILGQKVEFLVSFYNNEISEKSEIFDDQFSVERPDGSNFTLKIRSTKLEDSAMYFCASSEEGGAQYFGPGTRLLVL.

The chain carries TRBV9 and TRBJ1-3; D remains ambiguous. Germline V gene data show CDR1 as SGDLS and CDR2 as YYNGEE. This CDR3 region has 15 residues. Trimming pared 4 bases from V and 4 bases from J, leaving 15 bases between. CDR3 residues: CASSRDPDSGNTIYF. The CDR3 DNA is TGTGCCAGCAGCCGAGATCCGGACTCCGGAAACACCATATATTTT.

This chain joins TRBV19 and TRBJ1-1; TRBD1 matches at 7 bases. The V gene's germline CDR1 is LNHDA and CDR2 SQIVND (reference sequence). The CDR3 is 14 residues long. After removal of 6 bases from V and 7 bases from J, the junction contained 11 bases not matched to a gene. CDR3 sequence reads: CASSHSTRDSEAFF. CDR3 DNA: TGTGCCAGTAGCCATTCAACTAGGGACAGTGAAGCTTTCTTT. The whole variable domain, filled in from reference TRBV19 and TRBJ1-1, reads DGGITQSPKYLFRKEGQNVTLSCEQNLNHDAMYWYRQDPGQGLRLIYYSQIVNDFQKGDIAEGYSVSREKKESFPLTVTSAQKNPTAFYLCASSHSTRDSEAFFGQGTRLTVV.

V and J are TRBV21-1 and TRBJ2-2; TRBD1 is taken as the D call from the table, unchecked against the DNA. TRBV21-1 is classified as a pseudogene. The CDR3 is made up of 18 amino acids. The CDR3 reads CASSEPKWASLTTGELFF. CDR3 in DNA: TGTGCCAGCAGCGAGCCTAAGTGGGCCTCCCTTACCACCGGGGAGCTGTTTTTT.

The sample holds one count of this clone. The chain combines TRBV29-1 with TRBJ1-5, with 8 bases aligning to TRBD1. CDR3 length equals 15 residues. Germline V CDR1 and CDR2: SQVTM, ANQGSEA. Unmatched junction bases numbered 7, after V lost 4 bases and J lost 2 bases. The CDR3 DNA sequence: TGCAGCGTTGGCACAGGGGGTAGGGGCAATCAGCCCCAGCATTTT. Its protein is CSVGTGGRGNQPQHF.

The chain has TRBV6-1 and TRBJ1-4, with D hard to call. Germline CDR1 MNHNS, CDR2 SASEGT. V lost 3 bases and J 3 bases, leaving 11 bases between the germline ends. The CDR3 consists of 15 residues. The CDR3, as DNA: TGTGCCAGCAGTGAGTGGTTGCAGTCTAATGAAAAACTGTTTTTT. It specifies CASSEWLQSNEKLFF.

This rearrangement joins TRBV9 to TRBJ2-7; D not certain. The CDR3 extends over 14 amino acids. In germline, CDR1 is SGDLS, CDR2 YYNGEE. V shed 3 bases and J shed 2 bases, with 12 bases lying between them. The CDR3 DNA sequence: TGTGCCAGCAGCGCCGGGTCCCGACCCTACGAGCAGTACTTC. This codes for CASSAGSRPYEQYF. The entire variable domain, with the rest obtained from reference TRBV9 and TRBJ2-7, is as follows: DSGVTQTPKHLITATGQRVTLRCSPRSGDLSVYWYQQSLDQGLQFLIQYYNGEERAKGNILERFSAQQFPDLHSELNLSSLELGDSALYFCASSAGSRPYEQYFGPGTRLTVT.

This clone has a single count. DNA of the CDR3: TGTGCCAGCAGCACTAATCCGGGACAGGGAATTAGCAATCAGCCCCAGCATTTT. Translated, it gives CASSTNPGQGISNQPQHF. V is TRBV21-1 and J is TRBJ1-5; TRBD1, the table's D call, was not compared with the DNA. TRBV21-1 is shown as a pseudogene. This CDR3 has 18 amino acids.

This chain connects TRBV7-2 to TRBJ2-3; TRBD2 aligns across 10 bases. Trimming removed 7 bases from V and 4 bases from J; junction bases left unmatched: 11. CDR3 length equals 16 residues. Looked up from germline, CDR1 is SGHTA and CDR2 is FQGNSA. The CDR3 loop is CASTRWGAGGADTQYF. The CDR3 DNA reads TGTGCCAGCACTCGGTGGGGAGCGGGGGGGGCAGATACGCAGTATTTT. The variable domain in full, with the rest retrieved from reference TRBV7-2 and TRBJ2-3, is GAGVSQSPSNKVTEKGKDVELRCDPISGHTALYWYRQSLGQGLEFLIYFQGNSAPDKSGLPSDRFSAERTGGSVSTLTIQRTQQEDSAVYLCASTRWGAGGADTQYFGPGTRLTVL.

The rearrangement uses TRBV3-1 (or the pseudogene TRBV3-2) and TRBJ1-2, with D unresolved. The CDR3 has 13 residues. Trimming shortened V by 7 bases and J by 2 bases, and 11 bases separated the two germline ends. From germline, CDR1 is LGHDT and CDR2 YNNKEL (reference sequence). CDR3 sequence (DNA): TGTGCCAGCAAAGGAGCGGTAAACTATGGCTACACCTTC. This codes for CASKGAVNYGYTF.

The V and J genes are TRBV5-1 and TRBJ1-2, with 7 bases fitting TRBD1. The CDR3 contains 13 residues. V shed 4 bases, J shed 8 bases, and the junction held 8 bases outside the gene matches. CDR1 SGHRS and CDR2 YFSETQ come from the germline V gene. This CDR3 reads CASSRNRGRGYTF. CDR3 coding DNA: TGCGCCAGCAGCCGAAACAGGGGACGGGGCTACACCTTC.

This chain links TRBV20-1 with TRBJ1-4; D remains unclear. Germline lookup yields CDR1 DFQATT and CDR2 SNEGSKA (reference sequence). This CDR3 spans 12 amino acids. V lost 3 bases to trimming and J lost 8 bases, with 10 bases between them. The CDR3 DNA reads as TGCAGTGCTAGTCGGGGAGACGAAAAACTGTTTTTT. Protein sequence: CSASRGDEKLFF.

The chain couples TRBV7-3 to TRBJ2-1; 7 nucleotides line up with TRBD2. Germline values: CDR1 SGHTA, CDR2 FQGTGA. V trimming: 2 bases; J trimming: 0 bases; junction bases outside the gene matches: 7. The length of the CDR3 is 17 residues. This CDR3 is CASSLSGLTSSYNEQFF. The CDR3 bases are TGTGCCAGCAGCTTATCGGGACTAACCAGCTCCTACAATGAGCAGTTCTTC.

The rearrangement uses TRBV14 and TRBJ2-7, with no clear D. The CDR3 runs 14 residues. V lost 4 bases and J 0 bases, leaving 10 bases between the germline ends. Germline V lookup: CDR1 SGHDN, CDR2 FVKESK. CDR3 loop: CASSPRASSYEQYF. The CDR3 nucleotides read TGTGCCAGCAGCCCGCGAGCAAGCTCCTACGAGCAGTACTTC.

The rearrangement joins TRBV5-1 to TRBJ1-2; no firm D call. Germline V CDR1 and CDR2: SGHRS, YFSETQ. CDR3 size: 12 residues. Trimming removed 4 bases at V and 4 bases at J, with 8 bases between. The CDR3 nucleotides are TGCGCCAGCAGCGGCAGTGTCTATGGCTACACCTTC. It is translated as CASSGSVYGYTF.

The CDR3 region has the DNA TGTGCCAGCAGCTACCCGAGCGGGGACGAGCAGTACTTC. This codes for CASSYPSGDEQYF. The chain links TRBV7-6 to TRBJ2-7, with TRBD2 matching 7 bases. Germline loops: CDR1 SGHVS, CDR2 FNYEAQ. CDR3 size: 13 residues. Germline trimming cut 4 bases from V and 5 bases from J; bases unmatched to any gene: 5.

The chain links TRBV18 to TRBJ2-1; TRBD2 matches at 10 bases. This CDR3 contains 16 residues. Germline V gene sequence: CDR1 KGHSH, CDR2 LQKENI. The trim removed 5 bases at V and 7 bases at J, leaving 11 bases unmatched. The CDR3 sequence: CASSSLLAGLGNEQFF. As DNA, the CDR3 is TGTGCCAGCTCATCTTTACTAGCGGGGTTAGGGAATGAGCAGTTCTTC.

This rearrangement joins TRBV5-1 to TRBJ2-4, with D possibly TRBD1 on 6 matching bases. The CDR3 has 14 amino acids. Trimming took off 5 bases at V and 2 bases at J, with 11 bases between the two ends. Germline V gene data show CDR1 as SGHRS and CDR2 as YFSETQ. The CDR3 sequence: CASSWDIPKNIQYF. The CDR3 DNA reads TGCGCCAGCAGTTGGGACATCCCCAAAAACATTCAGTACTTC.

The chain carries TRBV4-1 and TRBJ2-7, with TRBD2 matching 8 bases. The V gene end was trimmed by 6 bases and the J gene end by 5 bases; junction bases not matched to a gene: 12. The CDR3 spans 15 residues. In germline, CDR1 is MGHRA, CDR2 YSYEKL. DNA for the CDR3: TGCGCCAGCAGTCCCGAAACGGGGGGGTTCAACGAGCAGTACTTC. Its translation is CASSPETGGFNEQYF.

In its sample, this clone was seen once. This rearrangement joins TRBV11-1 to TRBJ2-6; D is undetermined. The germline V and J ends were trimmed by 3 bases and 3 bases, with 3 bases remaining between them. The CDR3 is 13 amino acids. The V gene's germline CDR1 is SGHAT and CDR2 FQDESV (reference sequence). CDR3 coding DNA: TGTGCCAGCAGCTTCCATGGGGCCAACGTCCTGACTTTC. Its protein is CASSFHGANVLTF.

The chain joins TRBV30 to TRBJ1-5; a possible D gene is TRBD1 (6 bases). The CDR3 contains 15 residues. Germline loops: CDR1 GTSNPN, CDR2 SVGIG (reference sequence). The ends were cut back, 3 bases at V and 2 bases at J, with 14 bases in the middle. The CDR3 bases are TGTGCCTGGAGCACAGGGAGTTTGGGCAATCAGCCCCAGCATTTT. Translating it yields CAWSTGSLGNQPQHF.

The V and J genes are TRBV6-1 and TRBJ1-6; TRBD1 matches at 9 bases. The CDR3 spans 16 residues. Germline values: CDR1 MNHNS, CDR2 SASEGT. V lost 1 base to trimming and J lost 11 bases; unmatched junction nucleotides: 9. CDR3 sequence reads: CASSEEYRGRGTPLHF. The CDR3, as DNA: TGTGCCAGCAGTGAAGAATACAGGGGGCGCGGGACACCCCTCCACTTT.

The gene calls are TRBV7-3 and TRBJ2-3; TRBD2 is a possible D gene (5 bases). V lost 0 bases and J 3 bases, leaving 10 bases between the germline ends. The CDR3 has 15 amino acids. Germline V lookup: CDR1 SGHTA, CDR2 FQGTGA. DNA of the CDR3: TGTGCCAGCAGCTTAACGGGAGTGGGTACAGATACGCAGTATTTT. It specifies CASSLTGVGTDTQYF. Variable domain in full (rest from reference TRBV7-3 and TRBJ2-3): GAGVSQTPSNKVTEKGKYVELRCDPISGHTALYWYRQSLGQGPEFLIYFQGTGAADDSGLPNDRFFAVRPEGSVSTLKIQRTERGDSAVYLCASSLTGVGTDTQYFGPGTRLTVL.

The chain joins TRBV19 to TRBJ2-1, with TRBD2 matching 11 bases. V trimming: 2 bases; J trimming: 7 bases; junction bases outside the gene matches: 7. Germline CDR1 and CDR2: LNHDA and SQIVND (reference sequence). The CDR3 runs to 16 residues. The CDR3 region has the DNA TGTGCCAGTAGTATAATGGCTAGCGGGGGGAGGAATGAGCAGTTCTTC. Translation: CASSIMASGGRNEQFF.

The V and J genes are TRBV19 and TRBJ2-2; 7 positions match TRBD2. The CDR3 runs to 16 residues. V was clipped by 5 bases and J by 3 bases; unmatched bases: 9. Looked up from germline, CDR1 is LNHDA and CDR2 is SQIVND (reference sequence). CDR3 in amino acids: CASSPRHGGDTGELFF. DNA for the CDR3: TGTGCCAGTAGTCCTCGACATGGGGGGGACACCGGGGAGCTGTTTTTT.